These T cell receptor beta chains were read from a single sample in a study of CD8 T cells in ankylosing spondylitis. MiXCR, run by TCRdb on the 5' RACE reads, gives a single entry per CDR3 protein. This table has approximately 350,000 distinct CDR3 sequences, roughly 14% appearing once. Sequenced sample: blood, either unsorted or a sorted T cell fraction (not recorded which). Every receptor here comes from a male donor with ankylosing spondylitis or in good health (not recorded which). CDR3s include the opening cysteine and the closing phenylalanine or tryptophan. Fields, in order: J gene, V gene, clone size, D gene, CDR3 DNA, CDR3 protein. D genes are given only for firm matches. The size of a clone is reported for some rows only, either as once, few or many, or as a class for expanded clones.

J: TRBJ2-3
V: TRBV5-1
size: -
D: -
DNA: TGCGCCAGCAGCTTGAGCGACTGGCGGACAGATACGCAGTATTTT
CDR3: CASSLSDWRTDTQYF

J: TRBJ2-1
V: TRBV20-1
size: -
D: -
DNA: TGCAGTGCTCTCAAGGGACACACAAACAATGAGCAGTTCTTC
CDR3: CSALKGHTNNEQFF

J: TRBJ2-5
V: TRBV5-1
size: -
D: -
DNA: TGCGCCAGCAGCTTCCAAGGTCGGGGGATCCAAGAGACCCAGTACTTC
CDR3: CASSFQGRGIQETQYF

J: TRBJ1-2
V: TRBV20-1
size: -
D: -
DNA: TGCAGTGCTCCCGGGCCCTATGGCTACACCTTC
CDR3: CSAPGPYGYTF

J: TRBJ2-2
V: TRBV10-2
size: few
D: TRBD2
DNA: TGCGCCAGTCACACTAGCGGGAGCGGTACCGGGGAGCTGTTTTTT
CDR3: CASHTSGSGTGELFF

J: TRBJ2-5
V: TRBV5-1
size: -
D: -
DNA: TGCGCCAGCAGCTTGGCCGGCAGAGAAGAGACCCAGTACTTC
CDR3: CASSLAGREETQYF

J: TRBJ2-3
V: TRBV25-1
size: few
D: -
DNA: TGTGCCAGCGGGCTTTGGGATACGCAGTATTTT
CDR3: CASGLWDTQYF

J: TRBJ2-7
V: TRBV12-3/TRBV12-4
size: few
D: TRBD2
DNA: TGTGCCAGCAATAGCGGGAGGGCGGCCTACGAGCAGTACTTC
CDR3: CASNSGRAAYEQYF

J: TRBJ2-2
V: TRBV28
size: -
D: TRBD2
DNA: TGTGCCAGCAGGCCTGGGACTAGCGGGGGGGAGCTGTTTTTT
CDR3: CASRPGTSGGELFF

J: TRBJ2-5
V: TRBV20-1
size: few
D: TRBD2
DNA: TGCAGTGCTAGACCGGGGGGAGAGACCCAGTACTTC
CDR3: CSARPGGETQYF